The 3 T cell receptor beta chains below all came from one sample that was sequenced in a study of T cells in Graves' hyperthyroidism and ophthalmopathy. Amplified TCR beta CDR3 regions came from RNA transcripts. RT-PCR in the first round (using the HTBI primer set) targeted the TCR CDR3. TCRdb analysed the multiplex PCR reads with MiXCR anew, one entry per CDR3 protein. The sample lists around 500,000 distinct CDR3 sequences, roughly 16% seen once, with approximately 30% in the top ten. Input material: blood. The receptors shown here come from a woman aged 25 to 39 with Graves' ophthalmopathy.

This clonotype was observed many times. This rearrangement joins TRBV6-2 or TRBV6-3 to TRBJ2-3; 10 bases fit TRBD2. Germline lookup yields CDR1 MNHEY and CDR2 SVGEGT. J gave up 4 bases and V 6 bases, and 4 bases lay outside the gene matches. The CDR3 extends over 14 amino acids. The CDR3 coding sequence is TGTGCCAGCAGAATAGGACTAGCGGCAGATACGCAGTATTTT. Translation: CASRIGLAADTQYF.

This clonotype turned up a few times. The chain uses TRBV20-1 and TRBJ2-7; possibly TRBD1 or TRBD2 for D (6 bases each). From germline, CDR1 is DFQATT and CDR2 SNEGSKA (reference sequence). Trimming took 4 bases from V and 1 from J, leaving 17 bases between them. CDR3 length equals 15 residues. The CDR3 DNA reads TGCAGTGCTACTTCTAGCGTCCAGGGGTCCTACGAGCAGTACTTC. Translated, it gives CSATSSVQGSYEQYF.

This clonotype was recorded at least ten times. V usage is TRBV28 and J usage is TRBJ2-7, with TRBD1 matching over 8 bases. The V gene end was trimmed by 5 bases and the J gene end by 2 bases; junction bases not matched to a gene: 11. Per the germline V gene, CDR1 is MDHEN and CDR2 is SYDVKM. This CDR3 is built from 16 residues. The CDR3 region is CASSTYSTGETYEQYF. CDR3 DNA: TGTGCCAGCAGTACCTATTCGACAGGGGAAACCTACGAGCAGTACTTC.